This TCR beta chain was documented in a study of blood T cell repertoires in COVID-19. The wider study: Some COVID-19 samples were acute and others convalescent; all came from the United States, Italy and Spain. The cDNA or gDNA used as material had been derived from T cells, B-cell-depleted T cells, or PBMCs.

The sample holds many counts of this clone. V lost 2 bases, J lost 0 bases, and 8 bases lay in between. There are 14 residues in the CDR3. Looked up from germline, CDR1 is ENHRY and CDR2 is SYGVKD. Using immunoSEQ multiplex PCR, the repertoire was profiled, and TCRdb retains in-frame clones only, with some absent. The sample has more than 250,000 clones, around 89% seen once; the top ten hold roughly 6.7%. Input material: peripheral blood. The chain joins TRBV10-3 to TRBJ2-7; no definite D call. This clonotype originated in a man aged 18 to 35 who had recovered from COVID-19. The CDR3 nucleotides read TGTGCCATCAGTGAGCAGGAAACCTCCTACGAGCAGTACTTC. Its translation: CAISEQETSYEQYF.